This T cell receptor (beta chain) derives from a study of blood T cell repertoires in COVID-19. Study-wide background: Donors in the United States, Italy and Spain gave samples during acute or convalescent COVID-19. In each case, the material was cDNA or gDNA derived from T cells, B-cell-depleted T cells, or PBMCs.

As originally analysed: From reference gene primer amplification, estimates of nucleated cell counts were derived. Sequenced by immunoSEQ multiplex PCR; TCRdb stores in-frame clones only, minus some. D and trimming come from the DNA, and the V and J calls and clone size come from that table. The repertoire has about 160,000 clones, nearly 80% of them found once; the top ten carry approximately 15%. The TCR was taken from a woman aged 80 or older with acute or convalescent COVID-19. Sequencing used peripheral blood.

The CDR3 nucleotides read TGTGCCAGCAGCCAAGCTAGCGGGAGCCAGGGGTACGAGCAGTACTTC. It codes for CASSQASGSQGYEQYF. The chain joins TRBV3-1 (or the pseudogene TRBV3-2) to TRBJ2-7; 10 bases match TRBD2. This CDR3 is 16 amino acids long. Germline V CDR1 and CDR2: LGHDT, YNNKEL (reference sequence). The ends lost 1 base at V and 4 bases at J; junction bases unmatched: 7.